The 9 T cell receptor beta chains given below trace back to one sample, sequenced in a study of lung T cells in sarcoidosis with Löfgren's syndrome. TCRdb re-called the reads with MiXCR, one entry per CDR3 protein. The repertoire holds 58,000 or so distinct CDR3 sequences, with 20% to 25% as singletons. The sample consisted of CD4+ T cells from PBMCs. The receptors originated from a human donor with sarcoidosis (Löfgren's syndrome or another form), or a control subject (not recorded which).

For this clonotype: A much larger clone lies a single base off, so this may be a read error. The chain couples TRBV20-1 to TRBJ1-5, with D tentatively TRBD1 (6 bases). Germline values: CDR1 DFQATT, CDR2 SNEGSKA (reference sequence). CDR3 length equals 15 residues. V was clipped by 0 bases and J by 6 bases, with 15 bases between them. The CDR3 sequence: CSAREGAGEVQPQHF. The CDR3 DNA reads as TGCAGTGCTAGAGAAGGTGCAGGGGAGGTTCAGCCCCAGCATTTT.

The chain employs TRBV11-2 and TRBJ1-1; no reliable D call. This CDR3 region has 15 residues. V lost 2 bases, J lost 0 bases, and 10 bases lay in between. CDR1 and CDR2 (germline): SGHAT, FQNNGV. CDR3 residues: CASSLYGSLNTEAFF. CDR3 coding DNA: TGTGCCAGCAGCTTATATGGCAGCTTGAACACTGAAGCTTTCTTT.

To note about this clonotype: A much bigger clone sits one base away, suggesting this may be a read error. The genes are TRBV28 and TRBJ2-7, with 11 bases identical to TRBD2. In germline, CDR1 is MDHEN, CDR2 SYDVKM. The CDR3 runs 18 residues. The CDR3 protein is CASSFYITSGSLTYERYF. CDR3 DNA: TGTGCCAGCAGTTTCTACATAACTAGCGGGAGTCTCACCTACGAGCGGTACTTC.

This clonotype was seen repeatedly, ten times or more. This sequence joins TRBV6-6 and TRBJ1-2, with D possibly being TRBD1 (6 bases). The CDR3 runs to 17 residues. From germline, CDR1 is MNHNY and CDR2 SVGAGI (reference sequence). Trimming removed 0 bases from V and 6 bases from J, with 20 bases in between. DNA for the CDR3: TGTGCCAGCAGTTACTCCTTCCCACAGGGATTTAGGGATGGCTACACCTTC. Translation gives CASSYSFPQGFRDGYTF.

Concerning this clonotype: The junction does not match germline at one end; this may be a read error. The chain has TRBV10-3 and TRBJ2-3; a possible D gene is TRBD1 (5 bases). Germline CDR1 and CDR2: ENHRY and SYGVKD. The CDR3 contains 15 residues. CDR3 DNA: TGTGCCATCGGTGGTAATTTTCCCCCCACAGGTACGCAGTATTTT. Translation gives CAIGGNFPPTGTQYF.

A remark on this clonotype: A clone one base away is much larger, so this may be a read error. This chain joins TRBV15 and TRBJ1-4, with TRBD1 identical over 7 bases. The V gene's germline CDR1 is LNHNV and CDR2 YYDKDF (reference sequence). V gave up 2 bases and J gave up 8 bases; unmatched junction bases: 11. This CDR3 spans 16 amino acids. The chain's CDR3 is CATSRYRDRESEKLFF. CDR3 nucleotide sequence: TGTGCCACCAGCAGATATAGAGACAGGGAGTCCGAAAAACTGTTTTTT.

This clonotype was recorded many times. This chain joins TRBV6-1 and TRBJ1-6, with unresolved D. Trimming shortened V by 8 bases and J by 0 bases, and 14 bases separated the two germline ends. The CDR3 totals 16 residues. Germline V gene data show CDR1 as MNHNS and CDR2 as SASEGT. CDR3 amino acids: CASGDPSASYNSPLHF. The DNA for the CDR3 is TGTGCCAGCGGAGACCCTTCTGCCTCCTATAATTCACCCCTCCACTTT.

To note about this clonotype: One base away lies a much larger clone, so this may be a sequencing read error. This chain joins TRBV28 and TRBJ1-6; no clear D gene. The length of the CDR3 is 17 residues. Per the germline V gene, CDR1 is MDHEN and CDR2 is SYDVKM. This CDR3 is CASSLPPLGSDNSPLLF. CDR3 bases: TGTGCCAGCAGTTTACCTCCCTTGGGAAGTGATAATTCACCCCTCCTCTTT.

Concerning this clonotype: A much larger clone lies one base from this, so it may be a read error. The chain links TRBV7-8 to TRBJ2-1; 13 bases are a match to TRBD2. The CDR3 totals 13 residues. The ends lost 9 bases at V and 8 bases at J; junction bases unmatched: 4. Germline V lookup: CDR1 SGHVS, CDR2 FQNEAQ. In DNA, the CDR3 is TGTGCCAGTGGACTAGCGGGAGCCCATGAGCAGTTCTTC. The encoded protein is CASGLAGAHEQFF. The full variable domain, rest sourced from reference TRBV7-8 and TRBJ2-1, is GAGVSQSPRYKVAKRGQDVALRCDPISGHVSLFWYQQALGQGPEFLTYFQNEAQLDKSGLPSDRFFAERPEGSVSTLKIQRTQQEDSAVYLCASGLAGAHEQFFGPGTRLTVL.